Listed here are 29 T cell receptor beta chains from one sample, sequenced in a study of T cells after yellow fever vaccination. Using its own MiXCR run on the 5' RACE reads, TCRdb lists one record per CDR3 protein. The data contain 350,000 to 550,000 distinct CDR3 sequences, roughly a sixth of them seen just once; the ten biggest clones take up 15% to 20%. The material was PBMCs, obtained before the yellow fever booster vaccination. The receptor source for this set is a man between 18 and 35 years old who received the YFV17D yellow fever vaccine.

The rearrangement uses TRBV21-1 and TRBJ1-5. TRBV21-1 is a pseudogene segment. The CDR3 extends over 16 amino acids. The CDR3 reads CASSREAFVDNQPQHF. CDR3 nucleotides: TGTGCCAGCAGCAGAGAGGCTTTCGTTGACAATCAGCCCCAGCATTTT.

This clonotype has at least ten counts. V is TRBV10-3 and J is TRBJ1-2; 7 nucleotides agree with TRBD1. This CDR3 has 14 residues. Germline CDR1 and CDR2: ENHRY and SYGVKD. V shed 2 bases, J shed 3 bases, and the junction held 3 bases outside the gene matches. The DNA of the CDR3 is TGTGCCATCAGTGAGAGGGACAGTGACTATGGCTACACCTTC. It is translated as CAISERDSDYGYTF.

This chain connects TRBV7-9 to TRBJ1-6; D remains ambiguous. Germline assignment: CDR1 SEHNR and CDR2 FQNEAQ (reference sequence). The CDR3 consists of 14 residues. With 1 base removed from V and 7 bases from J, the gap between germline ends came to 8 bases. This CDR3 reads CASSLELPNSPLHF. In DNA form, the CDR3 reads TGTGCCAGCAGCTTAGAACTCCCGAATTCACCCCTCCACTTT.

This clonotype was recorded a few times. CDR3 in amino acids: CASSPGVGWTDTQYF. The CDR3 DNA follows: TGTGCCAGCTCACCCGGTGTCGGATGGACAGATACGCAGTATTTT. The V gene is TRBV18, the J gene TRBJ2-3, with no clear D. Trimming took off 3 bases at V and 3 bases at J, with 13 bases between the two ends. This CDR3 region has 15 residues. Germline loops: CDR1 KGHSH, CDR2 LQKENI.

This clonotype has more than one count but fewer than ten. The chain is built from TRBV6-1 and TRBJ2-5; no firm D call. The CDR3 length is 15 residues. CDR1 MNHNS and CDR2 SASEGT come from the germline V gene. The germline V and J ends were trimmed by 6 bases and 0 bases, with 14 bases remaining between them. CDR3 DNA: TGTGCCAGCAGAAAAGGACGGATGTACCAAGAGACCCAGTACTTC. It translates to CASRKGRMYQETQYF.

This clonotype has a handful of counts. V gene TRBV6-6 combines with J gene TRBJ1-5; D is perhaps TRBD1 (6 bases). CDR1 and CDR2 from the germline V gene are MNHNY and SVGAGI (reference sequence). Trimming removed 11 bases from V and 1 base from J, with 18 bases in between. The CDR3 has 15 amino acids. CDR3 DNA sequence: TGTGCCTGTCGTTCTGAGGGGGTGAGCAATCAGCCCCAGCATTTT. Translating gives CACRSEGVSNQPQHF.

This clonotype occurred a few times. The genes are TRBV6-1 and TRBJ2-1; TRBD1 matches 9 bases. The CDR3 spans 16 residues. The V gene's germline CDR1 is MNHNS and CDR2 SASEGT. Unmatched junction bases numbered 12, after V lost 6 bases and J lost 6 bases. CDR3 protein: CASSRSGQGGGNEQFF. The CDR3 nucleotides read TGTGCCAGCAGCCGATCGGGACAGGGAGGAGGCAATGAGCAGTTCTTC.

V is TRBV28 and J is TRBJ2-1; TRBD2 agrees at 9 bases. Per germline, CDR1 MDHEN and CDR2 SYDVKM. The CDR3 totals 16 residues. Germline trimming cut 5 bases from V and 7 bases from J; bases unmatched to any gene: 12. The CDR3 sequence: CASSPYRGSGGNEQFF. The CDR3 nucleotides are TGTGCCAGCAGTCCCTACCGGGGTAGCGGGGGTAATGAGCAGTTCTTC.

This chain uses TRBV12-3 or TRBV12-4 with TRBJ2-1; 7 bases are a match to TRBD1. CDR3 length: 16 residues. J gave up 3 bases and V 7 bases, and 12 bases lay outside the gene matches. The CDR3 DNA reads TGTGCCAGCACCCCCGGGGCCGGGGACAGCTACAATGAGCAGTTCTTC. Encoded protein: CASTPGAGDSYNEQFF.

In nucleotides, the CDR3 is TGTGCCAGCTCCCAGGGGGAAGAGCAGTTCTTC. Protein: CASSQGEEQFF. V gene TRBV18 combines with J gene TRBJ2-1; 7 nucleotides line up with TRBD1. The ends lost 6 bases at V and 10 bases at J; junction bases unmatched: 3. This CDR3 region has 11 residues. CDR1 KGHSH and CDR2 LQKENI come from the germline V gene. Full variable domain (outside the CDR3, taken from reference TRBV18 and TRBJ2-1): NAGVMQNPRHLVRRRGQEARLRCSPMKGHSHVYWYRQLPEEGLKFMVYLQKENIIDESGMPKERFSAEFPKEGPSILRIQQVVRGDSAAYFCASSQGEEQFFGPGTRLTVL.

A few counts support this clonotype. The rearrangement uses TRBV9 and TRBJ2-1, with 7 bases identical to TRBD1. Germline CDR1 reads SGDLS; CDR2 reads YYNGEE. After removal of 7 bases from V and 6 bases from J, the junction contained 7 bases not matched to a gene. The CDR3 spans 13 residues. The CDR3 here is CASRSPGGNEQFF. The CDR3 DNA sequence: TGTGCCAGCCGTAGCCCAGGGGGCAATGAGCAGTTCTTC.

The V call is TRBV4-3, the J call TRBJ1-6, with D maybe TRBD1 (6 bases). Trimming pared 1 base from V and 10 bases from J, leaving 20 bases between. The CDR3 is 17 amino acids. Looked up from germline, CDR1 is LGHNA and CDR2 is YSLEER. CDR3 DNA: TGCGCCAGCAGCCAAGGACTTATTACGGACAGCGGATCACCCCTCCACTTT. It encodes CASSQGLITDSGSPLHF.

The V call is TRBV6-5, the J call TRBJ2-7; possibly TRBD2 for D (6 bases). Trimming pared 0 bases from V and 1 base from J, leaving 16 bases between. The CDR3 extends over 17 amino acids. Germline-derived CDR1 and CDR2 are MNHEY and SVGAGI. This CDR3 reads CASSYSSYRDLSYEQYF. The CDR3, as DNA: TGTGCCAGCAGTTACTCGAGTTACCGGGACTTGTCCTACGAGCAGTACTTC.

This chain joins TRBV6-1 and TRBJ2-5; D may be TRBD1 or TRBD2 (5 bases each). CDR3 length equals 13 residues. Germline CDR1 reads MNHNS; CDR2 reads SASEGT. Trimming cost V 6 bases and J 5 bases, with 13 bases left between them. The CDR3 loop is CASRGIGEETQYF. CDR3 bases: TGTGCCAGCAGGGGAATAGGGGAGGAGACCCAGTACTTC.

The table lists this clonotype with many counts. This chain joins TRBV6-6 and TRBJ1-2; D is unresolved. The V gene's germline CDR1 is MNHNY and CDR2 SVGAGI (reference sequence). The germline V and J ends were trimmed by 2 bases and 8 bases, with 12 bases remaining between them. This CDR3 is built from 13 residues. The CDR3 nucleotides are TGTGCCAGCAGTTACGAATCGCTCGGGGGCTACACCTTC. Its protein is CASSYESLGGYTF.

This clonotype was seen more than once but under ten times. The chain couples TRBV27 to TRBJ1-5, with 8 bases fitting TRBD1. The V and J ends lost 4 bases and 1 base, in that order; junction bases with no gene match: 6. In germline, CDR1 is MNHEY, CDR2 SMNVEV (reference sequence). The CDR3 runs 16 residues. The CDR3 DNA reads as TGTGCCAGCAGTTCCCAGGGGGCAGGGAGCAATCAGCCCCAGCATTTT. Translated: CASSSQGAGSNQPQHF.

This clonotype has just a few counts. This chain uses TRBV5-1 with TRBJ2-3, with D perhaps TRBD2 (5 bases). V shed 0 bases and J shed 5 bases, with 19 bases lying between them. The CDR3 loop spans 17 amino acids. CDR1 SGHRS and CDR2 YFSETQ come from the germline V gene. The DNA for the CDR3 is TGCGCCAGCAGCTTGGAAGACGGGCTAGCAGACGGAGATACGCAGTATTTT. The encoded protein is CASSLEDGLADGDTQYF. Together with reference TRBV5-1 and TRBJ2-3, the CDR3 gives the full variable domain: KAGVTQTPRYLIKTRGQQVTLSCSPISGHRSVSWYQQTPGQGLQFLFEYFSETQRNKGNFPGRFSGRQFSNSRSEMNVSTLELGDSALYLCASSLEDGLADGDTQYFGPGTRLTVL.

The chain employs TRBV7-2 and TRBJ2-2; 9 nucleotides agree with TRBD2. Losses at the gene ends were 4 bases for V and 7 bases for J; bases not matched to a gene: 10. Looked up from germline, CDR1 is SGHTA and CDR2 is FQGNSA. The length of the CDR3 is 16 residues. The DNA for the CDR3 is TGTGCCAGCAGCTGGGTGGCGGGGGGGCGCGGCGGGGAGCTGTTTTTT. It translates to CASSWVAGGRGGELFF.

The chain carries TRBV19 and TRBJ1-1; TRBD1 agrees at 7 bases. The CDR3 is 13 residues long. Per the germline V gene, CDR1 is LNHDA and CDR2 is SQIVND (reference sequence). Trimming cost V 6 bases and J 6 bases; bases outside gene matches: 7. The chain's CDR3 is CASRLQGIPEAFF. DNA of the CDR3: TGTGCCAGTAGATTACAGGGGATCCCTGAAGCTTTCTTT.

This clonotype appeared a few times. The chain joins TRBV24-1 to TRBJ1-5; 7 bases map to TRBD1. Trimming at V came to 10 bases and at J to 3 bases, leaving 11 bases not matched to a gene. The CDR3 has 15 residues. The germline V gene encodes CDR1 KGHDR and CDR2 SFDVKD. DNA of the CDR3: TGTGCCACTAAGGGACTGACAGGGATCAATCAGCCCCAGCATTTT. Translation gives CATKGLTGINQPQHF.

Concerning this clonotype: A read error is possible here, since a much larger clone lies one base away. The chain combines TRBV11-2 with TRBJ2-4; maybe TRBD2 (5 bases). CDR3 length equals 13 residues. The germline CDR1 and CDR2 sequences are SGHAT and FQNNGV. Trimming pared 7 bases from V and 1 base from J, leaving 8 bases between. In nucleotides, the CDR3 is TGTGCCAGCAACTCGGGGGCCAAAAACATTCAGTACTTC. Amino acids: CASNSGAKNIQYF.

This clonotype was recorded a few times. This chain joins TRBV6-2 or TRBV6-3 and TRBJ2-1, with D tentatively TRBD2 (5 bases). The CDR3 runs 14 residues. Germline assignment: CDR1 MNHEY and CDR2 SVGEGT. The V end lost 10 bases, the J end lost 10 bases, and 23 bases lay between the germline ends. CDR3 sequence reads: CATDPGEGLLEQFF. In DNA, the CDR3 is TGTGCCACCGACCCCGGGGAAGGGCTCTTGGAGCAGTTCTTC.

The genes are TRBV10-3 and TRBJ2-1; D might be TRBD2 (6 bases). Germline CDR1 reads ENHRY; CDR2 reads SYGVKD. This CDR3 has 13 residues. V lost 11 bases to trimming and J lost 8 bases, with 19 bases between them. CDR3 sequence reads: CAGRDSPGDEQFF. In nucleotides, the CDR3 is TGTGCCGGCCGGGACTCCCCCGGCGATGAGCAGTTCTTC.

In its sample, this clonotype was seen once. The V gene is TRBV5-1, the J gene TRBJ2-1, with 9 nucleotides matching TRBD2. Per germline, CDR1 SGHRS and CDR2 YFSETQ. The V and J ends lost 7 bases and 4 bases, in that order; junction bases with no gene match: 12. This CDR3 is built from 16 residues. The CDR3 nucleotides read TGCGCCAGCTATCCGATCGCGGGAGGGGGATACAATGAGCAGTTCTTC. It translates to CASYPIAGGGYNEQFF.

The chain carries TRBV15 and TRBJ2-2; TRBD1 matches at 9 bases. Germline loops: CDR1 LNHNV, CDR2 YYDKDF (reference sequence). This CDR3 contains 16 residues. Trimming took 3 bases from V and 2 from J; bases not matched to a gene: 4. CDR3 nucleotide sequence: TGTGCCACCAGCAGGACAGGGGGACTCAACACCGGGGAGCTGTTTTTT. Amino acid sequence: CATSRTGGLNTGELFF.

This clonotype has more than one count but fewer than ten. In DNA form, the CDR3 reads TGTGCCAGCAGCCCTGGACTAGGACACCTTTCCTCCTACAATGAGCAGTTCTTC. Its protein product is CASSPGLGHLSSYNEQFF. The chain employs TRBV11-2 and TRBJ2-1; 7 positions match TRBD2. In germline, CDR1 is SGHAT, CDR2 FQNNGV. The V gene end was trimmed by 5 bases and the J gene end by 0 bases; junction bases not matched to a gene: 13. The CDR3 covers 18 residues.

This clonotype has just a few counts. The gene calls are TRBV12-3 or TRBV12-4 and TRBJ1-1; maybe TRBD1 (6 bases). The V gene lost 9 bases and the J gene lost 1 base, with 15 bases spanning the gap. This CDR3 spans 14 amino acids. The CDR3 DNA reads as TGTGCCAGTAACCCACAGGGAAGGAACACTGAAGCTTTCTTT. Translation: CASNPQGRNTEAFF.

V is TRBV4-2 and J is TRBJ1-6; tentatively, D is TRBD1 (5 bases). Trimming removed 0 bases at V and 8 bases at J, with 14 bases between. Germline CDR1 and CDR2: LGHNA and YNFKEQ. The CDR3 runs to 16 residues. CDR3 bases: TGTGCCAGCAGCCAAGAAGGCTCCAGGGCTGATTCACCCCTCCACTTT. Translation gives CASSQEGSRADSPLHF.

This clonotype was observed a few times. The chain couples TRBV7-2 to TRBJ2-5; D is uncertain. V lost 1 base to trimming and J lost 2 bases, with 5 bases between them. Germline values: CDR1 SGHTA, CDR2 FQGNSA. The CDR3 loop spans 13 amino acids. The CDR3 DNA reads TGTGCCAGCAGCTTAGAGAGGCAAGAGACCCAGTACTTC. Translated: CASSLERQETQYF.